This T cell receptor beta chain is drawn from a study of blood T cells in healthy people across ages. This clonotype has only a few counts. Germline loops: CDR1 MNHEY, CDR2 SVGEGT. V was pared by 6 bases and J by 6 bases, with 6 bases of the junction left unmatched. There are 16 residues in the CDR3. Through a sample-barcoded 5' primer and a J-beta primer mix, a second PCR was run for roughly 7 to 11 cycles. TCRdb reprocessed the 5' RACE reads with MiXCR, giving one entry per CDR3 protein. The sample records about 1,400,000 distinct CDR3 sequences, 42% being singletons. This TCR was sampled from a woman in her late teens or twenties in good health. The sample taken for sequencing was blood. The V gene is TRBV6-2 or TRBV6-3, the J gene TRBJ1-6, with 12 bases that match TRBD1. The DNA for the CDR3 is TGTGCCAGCAGGGGGACAGGGGGCGGAATTAATTCACCCCTCCACTTT. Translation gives CASRGTGGGINSPLHF.